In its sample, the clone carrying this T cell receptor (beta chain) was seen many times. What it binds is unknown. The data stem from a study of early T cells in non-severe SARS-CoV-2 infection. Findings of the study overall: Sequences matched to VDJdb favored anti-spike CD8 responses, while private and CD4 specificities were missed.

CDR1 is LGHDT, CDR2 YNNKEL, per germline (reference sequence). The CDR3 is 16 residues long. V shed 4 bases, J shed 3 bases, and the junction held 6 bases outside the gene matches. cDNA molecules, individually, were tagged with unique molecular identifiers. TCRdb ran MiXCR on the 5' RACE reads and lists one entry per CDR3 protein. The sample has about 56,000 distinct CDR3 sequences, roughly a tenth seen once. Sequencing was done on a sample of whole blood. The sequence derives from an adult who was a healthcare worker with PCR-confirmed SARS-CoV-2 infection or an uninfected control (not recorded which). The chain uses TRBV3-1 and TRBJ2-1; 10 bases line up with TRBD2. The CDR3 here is CASSPGLASVYNEQFF. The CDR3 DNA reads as TGTGCCAGCAGCCCGGGACTAGCGTCTGTCTACAATGAGCAGTTCTTC.